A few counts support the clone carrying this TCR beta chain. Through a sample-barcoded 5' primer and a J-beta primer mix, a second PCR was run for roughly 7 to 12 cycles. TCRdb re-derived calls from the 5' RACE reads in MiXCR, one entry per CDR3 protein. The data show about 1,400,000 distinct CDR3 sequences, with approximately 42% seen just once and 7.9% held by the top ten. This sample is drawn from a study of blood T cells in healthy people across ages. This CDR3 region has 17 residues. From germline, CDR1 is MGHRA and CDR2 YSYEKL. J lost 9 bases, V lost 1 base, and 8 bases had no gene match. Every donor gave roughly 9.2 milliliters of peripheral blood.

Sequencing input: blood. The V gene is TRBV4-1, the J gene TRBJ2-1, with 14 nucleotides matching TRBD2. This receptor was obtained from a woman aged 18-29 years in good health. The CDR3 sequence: CASSQGVTSGGAAEQFF. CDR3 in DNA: TGCGCCAGCAGCCAAGGAGTGACTAGCGGGGGGGCCGCTGAGCAGTTCTTC.